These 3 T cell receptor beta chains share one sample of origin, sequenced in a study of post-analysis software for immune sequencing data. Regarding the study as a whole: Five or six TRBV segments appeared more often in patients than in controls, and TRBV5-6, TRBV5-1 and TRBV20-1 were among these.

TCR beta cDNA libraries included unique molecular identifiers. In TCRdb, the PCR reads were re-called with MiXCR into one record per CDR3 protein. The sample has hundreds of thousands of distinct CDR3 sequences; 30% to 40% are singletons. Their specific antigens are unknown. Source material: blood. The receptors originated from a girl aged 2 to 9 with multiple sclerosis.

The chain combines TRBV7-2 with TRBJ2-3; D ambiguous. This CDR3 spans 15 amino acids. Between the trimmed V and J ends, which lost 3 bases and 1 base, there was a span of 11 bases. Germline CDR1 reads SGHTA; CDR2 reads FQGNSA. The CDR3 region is CASSFRGSGTDTQYF. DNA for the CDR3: TGTGCCAGCAGCTTCCGAGGATCGGGCACAGATACGCAGTATTTT.

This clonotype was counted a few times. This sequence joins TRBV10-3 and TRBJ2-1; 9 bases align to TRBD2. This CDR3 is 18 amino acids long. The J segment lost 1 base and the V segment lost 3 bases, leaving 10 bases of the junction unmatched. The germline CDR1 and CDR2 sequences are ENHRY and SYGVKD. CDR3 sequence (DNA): TGTGCCATCAGTGATCTCGCGGGGGGGCCTCTTTCCTACAATGAGCAGTTCTTC. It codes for CAISDLAGGPLSYNEQFF.

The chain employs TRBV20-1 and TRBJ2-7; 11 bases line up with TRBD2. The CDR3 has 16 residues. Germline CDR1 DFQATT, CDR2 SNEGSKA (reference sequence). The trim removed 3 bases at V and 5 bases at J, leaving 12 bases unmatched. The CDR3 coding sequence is TGCAGTGCTAGCCCCGGGGCTAGCGGGAGGAGTAACGAGCAGTACTTC. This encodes CSASPGASGRSNEQYF.